The T cell receptor (beta chain) under discussion was sequenced for a study of blood T cells in healthy people across ages. Findings of the study overall: Among long-lived donors, naive CD4+ cells were more numerous and diversity higher than in aged donors.

Primed by a sample-barcoded 5' primer and a J-beta primer mix, a second PCR proceeded for roughly 6 to 12 cycles. Every cDNA molecule bore a tag from a template-switch adaptor containing 12 random nucleotides. All samples yielded 2.5 million or more CDR3-containing paired-end reads. A single record per CDR3 protein comes from TCRdb applying MiXCR to the 5' RACE reads. The sample gives hundreds of thousands of distinct CDR3 sequences, roughly 64% of which show up once; roughly 22% is in the top ten. This CDR3 comprises 16 residues. V lost 5 bases and J lost 5, with 19 bases in between. Germline V gives CDR1 SEHNR, CDR2 FQNEAQ (reference sequence). This clonotype was seen only a few times. Its antigen is not identified. Per-sample PBMC isolation yielded at least 6.5 million cells.

The clonotype originates from a man aged 25 to 40 in good health. Sequencing input: blood. The rearrangement joins TRBV7-9 to TRBJ2-1; D possibly corresponds to TRBD2 (5 bases). CDR3: CASSPPMSGKDNEQFF. The CDR3 region has the DNA TGTGCCAGCAGCCCCCCTATGAGCGGTAAAGACAATGAGCAGTTCTTC.